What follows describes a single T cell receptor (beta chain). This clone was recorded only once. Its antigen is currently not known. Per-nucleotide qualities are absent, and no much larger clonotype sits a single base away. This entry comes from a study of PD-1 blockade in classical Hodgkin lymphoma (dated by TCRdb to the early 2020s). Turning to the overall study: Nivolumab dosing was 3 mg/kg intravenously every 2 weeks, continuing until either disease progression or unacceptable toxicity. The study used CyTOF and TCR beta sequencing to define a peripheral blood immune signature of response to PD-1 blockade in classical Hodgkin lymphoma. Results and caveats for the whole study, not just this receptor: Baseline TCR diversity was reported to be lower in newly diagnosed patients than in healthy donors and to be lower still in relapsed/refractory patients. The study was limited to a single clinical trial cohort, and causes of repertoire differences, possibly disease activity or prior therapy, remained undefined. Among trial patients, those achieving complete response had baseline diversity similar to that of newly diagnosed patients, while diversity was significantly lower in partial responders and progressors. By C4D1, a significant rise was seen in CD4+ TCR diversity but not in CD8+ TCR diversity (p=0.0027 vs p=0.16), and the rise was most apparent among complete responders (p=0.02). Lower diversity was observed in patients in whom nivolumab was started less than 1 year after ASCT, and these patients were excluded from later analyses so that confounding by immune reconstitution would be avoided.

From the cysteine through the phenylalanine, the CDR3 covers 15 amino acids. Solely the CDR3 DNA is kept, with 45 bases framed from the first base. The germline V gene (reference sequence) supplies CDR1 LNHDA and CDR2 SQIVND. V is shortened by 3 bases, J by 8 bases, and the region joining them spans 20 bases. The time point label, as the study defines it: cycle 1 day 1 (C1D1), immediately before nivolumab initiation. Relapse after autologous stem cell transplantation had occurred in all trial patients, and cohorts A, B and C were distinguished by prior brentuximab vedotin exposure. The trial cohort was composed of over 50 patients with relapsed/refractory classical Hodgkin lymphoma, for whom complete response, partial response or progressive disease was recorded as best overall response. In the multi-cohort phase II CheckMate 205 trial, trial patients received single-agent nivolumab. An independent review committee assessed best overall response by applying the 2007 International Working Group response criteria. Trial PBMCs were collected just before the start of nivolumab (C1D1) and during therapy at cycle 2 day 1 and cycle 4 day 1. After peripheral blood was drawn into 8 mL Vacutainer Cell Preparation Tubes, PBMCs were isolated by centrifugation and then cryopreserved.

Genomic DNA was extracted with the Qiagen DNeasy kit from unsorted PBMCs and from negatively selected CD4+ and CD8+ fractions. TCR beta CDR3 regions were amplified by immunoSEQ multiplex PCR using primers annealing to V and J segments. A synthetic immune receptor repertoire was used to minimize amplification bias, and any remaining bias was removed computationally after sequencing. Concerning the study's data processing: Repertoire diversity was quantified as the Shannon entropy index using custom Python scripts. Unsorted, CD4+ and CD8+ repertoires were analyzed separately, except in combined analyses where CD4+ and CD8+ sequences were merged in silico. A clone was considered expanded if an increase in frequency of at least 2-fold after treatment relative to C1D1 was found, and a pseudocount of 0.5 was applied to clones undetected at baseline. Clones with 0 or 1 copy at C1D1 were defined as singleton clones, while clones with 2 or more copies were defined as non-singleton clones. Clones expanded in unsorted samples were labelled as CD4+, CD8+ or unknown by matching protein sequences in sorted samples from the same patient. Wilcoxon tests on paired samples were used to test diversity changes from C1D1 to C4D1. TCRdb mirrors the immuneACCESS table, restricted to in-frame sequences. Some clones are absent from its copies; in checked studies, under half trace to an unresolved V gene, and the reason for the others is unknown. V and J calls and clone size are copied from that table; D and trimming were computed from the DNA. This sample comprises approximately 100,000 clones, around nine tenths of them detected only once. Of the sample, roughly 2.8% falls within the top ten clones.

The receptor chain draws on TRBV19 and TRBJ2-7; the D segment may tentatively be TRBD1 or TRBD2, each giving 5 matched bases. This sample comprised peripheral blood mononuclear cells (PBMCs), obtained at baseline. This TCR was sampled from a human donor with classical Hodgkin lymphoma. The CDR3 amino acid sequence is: CASSIGEGSWEQQYF. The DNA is TGTGCCAGTAGTATTGGCGAGGGGTCGTGGGAGCAGCAGTACTTC.